Below, 8 T cell receptor beta chains from the same sample are listed, as sequenced in a study of OX40 agonist ivuxolimab in advanced cancers. Here immunoSEQ multiplex PCR was the method, and the copy in TCRdb shows in-frame clones only, minus some. The repertoire consists of some 22,000 clones, with roughly four fifths occurring once and the leading ten covering roughly 29%. This specimen was CD4+ or CD8+ T cells sorted from blood, taken in a trial of the OX40 agonist ivuxolimab. The receptor set was obtained from an adult with an advanced solid tumor such as melanoma, head and neck, liver or kidney cancer.

This clone appeared a single time. The V call is TRBV28, the J call TRBJ2-3; D ambiguous. CDR3 length: 11 residues. Trimming took 10 bases from V and 4 from J, leaving 9 bases between them. Germline CDR1 and CDR2: MDHEN and SYDVKM. In nucleotides, the CDR3 is TGTGCCATCCACGGAGCAGATACGCAGTATTTT. Protein sequence: CAIHGADTQYF. Looking up the rest from reference TRBV28 and TRBJ2-3 gives the full variable domain: DVKVTQSSRYLVKRTGEKVFLECVQDMDHENMFWYRQDPGLGLRLIYFSYDVKMKEKGDIPEGYSVSREKKERFSLILESASTNQTSMYLCAIHGADTQYFGPGTRLTVL.

V gene TRBV7-9 combines with J gene TRBJ2-7, with a possible D match to TRBD1 (5 bases). The CDR3 loop spans 13 amino acids. V lost 7 bases, J lost 0 bases, and 10 bases lay in between. Germline-derived CDR1 and CDR2 are SEHNR and FQNEAQ (reference sequence). CDR3 nucleotides: TGTGCCAGCACCGGACAAGGCTCCTACGAGCAGTACTTC. This encodes CASTGQGSYEQYF.

This clone was seen just once. The chain has TRBV4-1 and TRBJ2-1; 8 bases map to TRBD2. Germline CDR1 reads MGHRA; CDR2 reads YSYEKL. CDR3 length equals 16 residues. The J segment lost 8 bases and the V segment lost 4 bases, leaving 13 bases of the junction unmatched. The CDR3 nucleotides read TGCGCCAGCAGCCTAAGCGGACTAGCCAGCGAGGATGAGCAGTTCTTC. Translated: CASSLSGLASEDEQFF.

This clone was seen only once. The rearrangement links TRBV7-9 to TRBJ2-5; 11 bases are shared with TRBD2. This CDR3 region has 17 residues. V trimming: 2 bases; J trimming: 5 bases; junction bases outside the gene matches: 10. Germline CDR1 and CDR2: SEHNR and FQNEAQ (reference sequence). The CDR3 DNA reads TGTGCCAGCAGCTTAAAACTAGCGGGAGAGGGGAGGGAGACCCAGTACTTC. Translated, it gives CASSLKLAGEGRETQYF. The full variable domain, rest sourced from reference TRBV7-9 and TRBJ2-5, is DTGVSQNPRHKITKRGQNVTFRCDPISEHNRLYWYRQTLGQGPEFLTYFQNEAQLEKSRLLSDRFSAERPKGSFSTLEIQRTEQGDSAMYLCASSLKLAGEGRETQYFGPGTRLLVL.

The chain joins TRBV6-5 to TRBJ2-7, with 11 bases aligning to TRBD2. The V gene end was trimmed by 6 bases and the J gene end by 6 bases; junction bases not matched to a gene: 4. The CDR3 is made up of 13 amino acids. Germline assignment: CDR1 MNHEY and CDR2 SVGAGI. In DNA form, the CDR3 reads TGTGCCAGCAGACGGACTAGCGGGTTCGAGCAGTACTTC. Translation gives CASRRTSGFEQYF.

This chain connects TRBV6-4 to TRBJ1-5; perhaps TRBD1 as D (5 bases). V was cut by 8 bases and J by 1 base, with 18 bases left in between. The CDR3 runs 16 residues. CDR1 is MRHNA and CDR2 is SNTAGT in the germline V gene. Here the CDR3 DNA reads TGTGCCAGCTCGAGAGGGGTAACGATCAGCAATCAGCCCCAGCATTTT. Translation: CASSRGVTISNQPQHF.

This rearrangement joins TRBV6-5 to TRBJ2-1; 11 nucleotides align to TRBD2. This CDR3 has 15 residues. The trim removed 6 bases at V and 4 bases at J, leaving 5 bases unmatched. The germline CDR1 and CDR2 sequences are MNHEY and SVGAGI. The CDR3 sequence is CASRPTSGSYNEQFF. CDR3 sequence (DNA): TGTGCCAGCAGGCCAACTAGCGGGAGTTACAATGAGCAGTTCTTC.

The CDR3 sequence: CASRPQREAYYEQYF. CDR3 coding DNA: TGTGCCAGCAGACCCCAGCGGGAGGCCTACTACGAGCAGTACTTC. This chain joins TRBV28 and TRBJ2-7; 9 positions agree with TRBD2. The CDR3 consists of 15 residues. The J segment lost 3 bases and the V segment lost 6 bases, leaving 9 bases of the junction unmatched. The germline CDR1 and CDR2 sequences are MDHEN and SYDVKM.